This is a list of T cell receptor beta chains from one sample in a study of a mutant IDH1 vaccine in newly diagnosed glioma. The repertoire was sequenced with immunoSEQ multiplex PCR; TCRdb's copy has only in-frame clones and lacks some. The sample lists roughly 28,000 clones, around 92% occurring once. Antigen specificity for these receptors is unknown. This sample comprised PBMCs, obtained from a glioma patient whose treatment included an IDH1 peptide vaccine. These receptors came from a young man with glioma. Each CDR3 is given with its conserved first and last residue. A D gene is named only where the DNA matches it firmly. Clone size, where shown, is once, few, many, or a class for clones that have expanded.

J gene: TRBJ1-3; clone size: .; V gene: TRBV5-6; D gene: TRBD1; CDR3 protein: CASSGLGQGFSGNTIYF; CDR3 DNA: TGTGCCAGCAGCGGACTGGGACAGGGTTTTTCTGGAAACACCATATATTTT
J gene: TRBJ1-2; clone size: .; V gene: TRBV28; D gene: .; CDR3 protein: CASTPSANYGYTF; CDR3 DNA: TGTGCCAGCACCCCTTCAGCTAACTATGGCTACACCTTC
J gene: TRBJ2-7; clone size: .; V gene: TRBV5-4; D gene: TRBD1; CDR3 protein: CASSPGTDLLSEQYF; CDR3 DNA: TGTGCCAGCAGCCCAGGGACAGACCTCCTCAGCGAGCAGTACTTC
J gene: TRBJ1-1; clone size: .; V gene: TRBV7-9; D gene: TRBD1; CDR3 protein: CAGEGAGNTEAFF; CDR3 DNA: TGTGCCGGAGAGGGGGCAGGGAACACTGAAGCTTTCTTT
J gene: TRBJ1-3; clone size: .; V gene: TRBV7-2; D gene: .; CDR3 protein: CASSLKGTGPLNTIYF; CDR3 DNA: TGTGCCAGCAGCTTAAAAGGCACGGGGCCTTTAAACACCATATATTTT
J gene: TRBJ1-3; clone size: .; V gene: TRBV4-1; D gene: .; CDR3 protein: CASSQPTRLSGSSGNTIYF; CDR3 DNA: TGCGCCAGCAGCCAACCAACCAGACTTTCAGGAAGCTCTGGAAACACCATATATTTT
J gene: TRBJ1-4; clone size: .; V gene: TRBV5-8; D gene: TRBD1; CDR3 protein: CASSWDRGNEKLFF; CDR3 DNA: TGTGCCAGCAGTTGGGACAGGGGGAATGAAAAACTGTTTTTT
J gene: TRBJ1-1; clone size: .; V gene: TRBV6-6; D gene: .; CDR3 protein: CASSFSGEAFF; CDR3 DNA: TGTGCCAGCAGTTTCTCGGGTGAAGCTTTCTTT
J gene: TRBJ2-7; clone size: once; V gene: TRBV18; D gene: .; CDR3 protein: CASSPRTESYEQYF; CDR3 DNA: TGTGCCAGCTCACCTCGGACAGAGTCCTACGAGCAGTACTTC
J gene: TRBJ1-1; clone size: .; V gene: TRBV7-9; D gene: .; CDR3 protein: CASSSPGGTMNTEAFF; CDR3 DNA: TGTGCCAGCAGCTCCCCGGGGGGGACCATGAACACTGAAGCTTTCTTT
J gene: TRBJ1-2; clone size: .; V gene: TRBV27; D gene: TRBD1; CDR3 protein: CASSLSRGQGAGGYTF; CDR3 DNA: TGTGCCAGCAGTTTATCGAGGGGACAGGGGGCGGGGGGCTACACCTTC
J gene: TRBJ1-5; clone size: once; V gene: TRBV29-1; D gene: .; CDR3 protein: CSVAKGSNQPQHF; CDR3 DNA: TGCAGCGTTGCGAAGGGAAGCAATCAGCCCCAGCATTTT
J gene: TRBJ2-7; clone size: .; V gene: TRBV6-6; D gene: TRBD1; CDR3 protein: CASSSSGTGSYEQYF; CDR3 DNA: TGTGCCAGCAGTTCGTCCGGGACAGGCTCCTACGAGCAGTACTTC
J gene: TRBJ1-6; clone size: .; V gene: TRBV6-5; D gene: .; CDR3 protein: CASRSGVRSPLHF; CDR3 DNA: TGTGCCAGCAGATCAGGGGTAAGGTCACCCCTCCACTTT
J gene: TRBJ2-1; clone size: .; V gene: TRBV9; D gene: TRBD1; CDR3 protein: CASSVGTGGYNEQFF; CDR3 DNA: TGTGCCAGCAGCGTAGGGACAGGGGGCTACAATGAGCAGTTCTTC
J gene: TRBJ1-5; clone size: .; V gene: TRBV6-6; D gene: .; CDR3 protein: CASSPAVGGNQPQHF; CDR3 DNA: TGTGCCAGCAGTCCAGCCGTAGGGGGCAATCAGCCCCAGCATTTT
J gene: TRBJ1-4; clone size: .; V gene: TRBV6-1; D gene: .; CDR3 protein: CASSEDSNEKLFF; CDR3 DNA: TGTGCCAGCAGCGAAGACTCTAATGAAAAACTGTTTTTT
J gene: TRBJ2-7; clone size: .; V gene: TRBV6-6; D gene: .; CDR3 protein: CASSPTSFGYEQYF; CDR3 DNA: TGTGCCAGCAGCCCGACTAGTTTTGGCTACGAGCAGTACTTC
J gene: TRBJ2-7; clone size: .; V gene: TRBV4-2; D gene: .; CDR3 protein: CASSQALGEFSYEQYF; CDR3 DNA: TGTGCCAGCAGCCAAGCCTTGGGCGAGTTCTCCTACGAGCAGTACTTC
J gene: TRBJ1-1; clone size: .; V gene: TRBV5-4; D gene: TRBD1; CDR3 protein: CASSVGGADTEAFF; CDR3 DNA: TGTGCCAGCAGCGTAGGGGGCGCGGACACTGAAGCTTTCTTT
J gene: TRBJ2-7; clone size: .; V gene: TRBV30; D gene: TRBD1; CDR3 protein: CAWSSGGSSYEQYF; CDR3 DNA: TGTGCCTGGAGTTCAGGGGGCAGCTCCTACGAGCAGTACTTC
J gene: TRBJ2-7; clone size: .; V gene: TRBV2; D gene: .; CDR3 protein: CASTRTGVGEQYF; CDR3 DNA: TGTGCCAGCACCCGGACGGGGGTCGGCGAGCAGTACTTC
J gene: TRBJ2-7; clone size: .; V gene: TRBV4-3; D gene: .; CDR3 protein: CASSQGSAYEQYF; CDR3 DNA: TGCGCCAGCAGCCAAGGATCAGCCTACGAGCAGTACTTC
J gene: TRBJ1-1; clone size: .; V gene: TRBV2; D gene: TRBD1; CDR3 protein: CASRSQTGVNTEAFF; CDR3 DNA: TGTGCCAGCAGAAGTCAGACAGGGGTGAACACTGAAGCTTTCTTT
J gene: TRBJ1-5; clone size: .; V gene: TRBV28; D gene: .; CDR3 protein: CASSFVGNQPQHF; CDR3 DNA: TGTGCCAGCAGTTTCGTGGGCAATCAGCCCCAGCATTTT
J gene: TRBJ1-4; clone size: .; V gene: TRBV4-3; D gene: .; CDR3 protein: CASSQDYGNEKLFF; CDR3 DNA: TGCGCCAGCAGCCAAGATTACGGGAATGAAAAACTGTTTTTT
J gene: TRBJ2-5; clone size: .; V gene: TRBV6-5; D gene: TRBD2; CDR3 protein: CASSYVPSGRETQYF; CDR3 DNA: TGTGCCAGCAGTTACGTGCCTAGCGGGAGGGAGACCCAGTACTTC
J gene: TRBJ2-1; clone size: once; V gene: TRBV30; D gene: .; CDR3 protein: CAWGGLAKFF; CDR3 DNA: TGTGCCTGGGGGGGGTTAGCGAAGTTCTTC
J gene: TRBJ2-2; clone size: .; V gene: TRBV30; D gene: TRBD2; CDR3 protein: CAWRLAGGPGGELFF; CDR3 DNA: TGTGCCTGGAGGCTAGCGGGAGGGCCGGGCGGGGAGCTGTTTTTT
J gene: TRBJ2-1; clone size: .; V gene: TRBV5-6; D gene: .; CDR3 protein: CASSSGVGNEQFF; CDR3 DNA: TGTGCCAGCAGCTCAGGAGTCGGCAATGAGCAGTTCTTC
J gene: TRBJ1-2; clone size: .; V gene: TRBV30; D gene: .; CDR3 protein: CAWTQQSGGFYGYTF; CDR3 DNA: TGTGCCTGGACCCAGCAGAGTGGGGGATTCTATGGCTACACCTTC
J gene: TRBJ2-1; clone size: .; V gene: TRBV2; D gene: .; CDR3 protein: CASTPEAYNEQFF; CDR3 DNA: TGTGCCAGCACCCCGGAGGCCTACAATGAGCAGTTCTTC
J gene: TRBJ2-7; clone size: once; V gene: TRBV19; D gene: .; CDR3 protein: CASSIILDWVREQYF; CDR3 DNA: TGTGCCAGTAGTATAATACTCGATTGGGTGCGCGAGCAGTACTTC
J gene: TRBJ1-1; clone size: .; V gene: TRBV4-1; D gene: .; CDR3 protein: CASSGQALTEAFF; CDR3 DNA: TGCGCCAGCAGTGGGCAGGCCTTGACTGAAGCTTTCTTT
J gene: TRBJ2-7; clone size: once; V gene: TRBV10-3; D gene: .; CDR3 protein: CAIKDGGESRQYF; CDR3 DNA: TGTGCCATCAAGGATGGGGGAGAAAGTCGCCAGTACTTC
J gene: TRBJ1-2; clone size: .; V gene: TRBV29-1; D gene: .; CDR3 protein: CSVDLPRRGGYTF; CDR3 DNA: TGCAGCGTTGATCTACCGAGGAGAGGCGGCTACACCTTC
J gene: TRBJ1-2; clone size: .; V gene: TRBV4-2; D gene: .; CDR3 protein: CASSQDGTGSGGYTF; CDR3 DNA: TGTGCCAGCAGCCAAGATGGTACAGGGTCGGGCGGCTACACCTTC
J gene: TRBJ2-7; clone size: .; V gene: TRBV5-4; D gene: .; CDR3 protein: CASTWGGGGSYEQYF; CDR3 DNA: TGTGCCAGCACCTGGGGGGGCGGAGGTTCCTACGAGCAGTACTTC
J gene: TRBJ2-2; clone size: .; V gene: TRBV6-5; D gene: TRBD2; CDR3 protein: CASSYYGGSPPGELFF; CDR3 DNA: TGTGCCAGCAGTTACTATGGCGGGAGTCCCCCCGGGGAGCTGTTTTTT
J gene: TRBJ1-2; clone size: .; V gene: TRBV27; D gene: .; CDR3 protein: CASSPLRGRNYGYTF; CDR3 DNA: TGTGCCAGCAGTCCCCTTAGGGGACGGAACTATGGCTACACCTTC
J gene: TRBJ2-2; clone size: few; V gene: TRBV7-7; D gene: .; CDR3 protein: CASSFAESGELFF; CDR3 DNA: TGTGCTAGCAGCTTCGCGGAGTCCGGGGAGCTGTTTTTT
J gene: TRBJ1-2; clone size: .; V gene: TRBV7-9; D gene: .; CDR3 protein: CASSRVGDIDGYTF; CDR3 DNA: TGTGCCAGCAGCCGCGTGGGGGACATTGATGGCTACACCTTC
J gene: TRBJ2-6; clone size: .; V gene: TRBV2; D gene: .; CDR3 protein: CASSGQPSGANVLTF; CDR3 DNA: TGTGCCAGCAGTGGACAGCCTTCTGGGGCCAACGTCCTGACTTTC
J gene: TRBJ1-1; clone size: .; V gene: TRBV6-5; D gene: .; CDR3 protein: CASSYRWRGNTEAFF; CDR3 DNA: TGTGCCAGCAGTTACCGGTGGCGGGGGAACACTGAAGCTTTCTTT
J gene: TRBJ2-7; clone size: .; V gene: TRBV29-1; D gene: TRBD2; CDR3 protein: CSVEGGEGQYF; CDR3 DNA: TGCAGCGTTGAAGGTGGGGAGGGGCAGTACTTC
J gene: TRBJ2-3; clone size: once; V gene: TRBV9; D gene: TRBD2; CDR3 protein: CASSVRGGVTRGDTQYF; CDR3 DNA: TGTGCCAGCAGCGTAAGGGGAGGGGTCACGAGAGGCGATACGCAGTATTTT
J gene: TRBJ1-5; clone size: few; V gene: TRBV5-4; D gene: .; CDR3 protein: CASSLYSARLSNQPQHF; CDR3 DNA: TGTGCCAGCAGCTTGTACTCCGCCCGTCTTAGCAATCAGCCCCAGCATTTT
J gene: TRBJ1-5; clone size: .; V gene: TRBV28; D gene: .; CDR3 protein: CASSSHNQPQHF; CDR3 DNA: TGTGCCAGCAGTTCGCACAATCAGCCCCAGCATTTT
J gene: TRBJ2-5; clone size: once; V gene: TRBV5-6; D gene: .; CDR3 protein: CASSWGIQETQYF; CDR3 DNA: TGTGCCAGCAGCTGGGGCATACAAGAGACCCAGTACTTC
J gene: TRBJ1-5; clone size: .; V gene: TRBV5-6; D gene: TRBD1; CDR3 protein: CASSLGQGRYQPQHF; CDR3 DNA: TGTGCCAGCAGCCTGGGACAGGGGAGGTATCAGCCCCAGCATTTT
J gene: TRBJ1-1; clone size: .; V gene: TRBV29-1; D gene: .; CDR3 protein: CSVIENTEAFF; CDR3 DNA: TGCAGCGTCATAGAGAACACTGAAGCTTTCTTT
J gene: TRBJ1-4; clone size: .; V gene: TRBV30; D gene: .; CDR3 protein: CAWSVRDQIYEKLFF; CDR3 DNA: TGTGCCTGGAGTGTACGGGACCAGATATATGAAAAACTGTTTTTT
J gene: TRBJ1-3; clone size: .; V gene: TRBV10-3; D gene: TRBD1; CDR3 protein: CAILDRGRRGNTIYF; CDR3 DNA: TGTGCCATCCTAGACAGGGGGCGTCGGGGAAACACCATATATTTT
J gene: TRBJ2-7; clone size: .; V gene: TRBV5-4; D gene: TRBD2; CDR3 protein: CASSLRTSGRNEQYF; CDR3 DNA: TGTGCCAGCAGCCTCAGGACTAGCGGGAGGAACGAGCAGTACTTC
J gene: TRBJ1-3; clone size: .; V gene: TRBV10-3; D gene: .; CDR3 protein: CAISPGNTIYF; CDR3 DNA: TGTGCCATCAGCCCCGGAAACACCATATATTTT
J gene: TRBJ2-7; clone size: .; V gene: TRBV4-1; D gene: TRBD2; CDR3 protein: CASSQVAGDYEQYF; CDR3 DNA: TGCGCCAGCAGCCAAGTAGCGGGAGACTACGAGCAGTACTTC
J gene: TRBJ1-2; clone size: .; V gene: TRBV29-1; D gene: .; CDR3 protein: CSVGTEGGYTF; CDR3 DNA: TGCAGCGTTGGGACAGAAGGTGGCTACACCTTC
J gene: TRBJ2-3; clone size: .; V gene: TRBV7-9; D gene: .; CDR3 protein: CASGQAGSTDTQYF; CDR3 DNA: TGTGCCAGCGGCCAGGCGGGGAGCACAGATACGCAGTATTTT
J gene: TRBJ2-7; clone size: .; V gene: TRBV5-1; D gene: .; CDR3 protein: CASSLSEVSYEQYF; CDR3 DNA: TGCGCCAGCAGCTTGTCCGAGGTTTCCTACGAGCAGTACTTC
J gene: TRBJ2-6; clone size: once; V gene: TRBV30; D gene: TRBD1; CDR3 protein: CAWSSYGTGSGANVLTF; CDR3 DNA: TGTGCCTGGAGTTCCTACGGGACAGGCTCTGGGGCCAACGTCCTGACTTTC